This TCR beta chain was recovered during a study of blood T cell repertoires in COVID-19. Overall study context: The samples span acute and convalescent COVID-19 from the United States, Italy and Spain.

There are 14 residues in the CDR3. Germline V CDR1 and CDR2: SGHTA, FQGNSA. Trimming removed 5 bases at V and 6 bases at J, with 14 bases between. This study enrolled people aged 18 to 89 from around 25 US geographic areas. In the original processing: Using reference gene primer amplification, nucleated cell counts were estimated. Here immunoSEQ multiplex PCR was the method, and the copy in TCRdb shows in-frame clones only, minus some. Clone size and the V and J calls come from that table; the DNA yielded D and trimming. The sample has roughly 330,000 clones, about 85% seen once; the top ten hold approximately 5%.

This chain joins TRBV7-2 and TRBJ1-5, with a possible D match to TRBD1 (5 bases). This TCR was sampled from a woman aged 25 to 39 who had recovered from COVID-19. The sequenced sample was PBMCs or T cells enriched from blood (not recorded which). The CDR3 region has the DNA TGTGCCAGCAGCAACCCTGGGGGGGGTCAGCCCCAGCATTTT. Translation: CASSNPGGGQPQHF.